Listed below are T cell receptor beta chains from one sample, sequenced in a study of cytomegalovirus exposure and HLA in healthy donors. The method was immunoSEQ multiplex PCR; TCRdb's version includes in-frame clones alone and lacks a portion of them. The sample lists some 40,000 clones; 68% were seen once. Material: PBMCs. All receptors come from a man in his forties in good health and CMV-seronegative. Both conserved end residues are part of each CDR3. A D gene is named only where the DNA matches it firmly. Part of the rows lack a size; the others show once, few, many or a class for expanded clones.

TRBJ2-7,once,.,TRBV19,TGTGCCACCTCCGCGGGAACCCGCTCCTACGAGCAGTACTTC,CATSAGTRSYEQYF
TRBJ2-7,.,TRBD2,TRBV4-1,TGCGCCAGCAGCCAAGGGACTAGCGGGGGATACGAGCAGTACTTC,CASSQGTSGGYEQYF
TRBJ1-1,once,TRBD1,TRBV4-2,TGTGCCAGCAGCCAAGGAAGCGACAGGGTAAACACTGAAGCTTTCTTT,CASSQGSDRVNTEAFF
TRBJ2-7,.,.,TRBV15,TGTGCCACCAGCCAGCTTACCGACAGCTCCTACGAGCAGTACTTC,CATSQLTDSSYEQYF
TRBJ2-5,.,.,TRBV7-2,TGTGCCAGCAGCCGACAAGAAGAGACCCAGTACTTC,CASSRQEETQYF
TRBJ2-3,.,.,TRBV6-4,TGTGCCAGCAGTGATCAGGCTACAGATACGCAGTATTTT,CASSDQATDTQYF
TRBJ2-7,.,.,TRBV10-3,TGTGCCATCACTACTAATGCCGGCTACGAGCAGTACTTC,CAITTNAGYEQYF
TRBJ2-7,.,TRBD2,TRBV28,TGTGCCAGCAGTCCCGGGACTAGCGGGGGGGTAGGATACGAGCAGTACTTC,CASSPGTSGGVGYEQYF
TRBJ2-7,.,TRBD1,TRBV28,TGTGCCAGCAGTTTAGTGGGGACAGCCCTCTACGAGCAGTACTTC,CASSLVGTALYEQYF
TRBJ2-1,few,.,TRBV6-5,TGTGCCAGCAGTTATGTGGGGGGGGCCGAGTCCGTTGAGCAGTTCTTC,CASSYVGGAESVEQFF
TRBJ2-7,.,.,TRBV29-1,TGCAGCGTTGAGGAGCCCCAATCCTACGAGCAGTACTTC,CSVEEPQSYEQYF
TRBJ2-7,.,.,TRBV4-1,TGCGCCAGCAGCCAAGATTTAGACGAGCAGTACTTC,CASSQDLDEQYF
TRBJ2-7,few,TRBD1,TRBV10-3,TGTGCCATCAGTGAGTCCAGACAGGGGACCTCCTACGAGCAGTACTTC,CAISESRQGTSYEQYF
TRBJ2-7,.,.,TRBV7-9,TGTGCCAGCAGCTCTTCGGGATTGCGGGAGCAGTACTTC,CASSSSGLREQYF
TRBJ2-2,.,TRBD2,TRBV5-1,TGCGCCAGCAGCTTGACGGGGGGAACCGGGGAGCTGTTTTTT,CASSLTGGTGELFF
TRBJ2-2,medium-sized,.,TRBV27,TGTGCCAGCAGTGTAACAGGGCTCACCGGGGAGCTGTTTTTT,CASSVTGLTGELFF
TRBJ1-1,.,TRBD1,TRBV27,TGTGCCAGCAGTTTGGGGACAGGGTCAAGAGCTGAAGCTTTCTTT,CASSLGTGSRAEAFF
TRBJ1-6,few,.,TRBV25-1,TGTGCCAGCAGACGGTCAACGGATTCACCCCTCCACTTT,CASRRSTDSPLHF
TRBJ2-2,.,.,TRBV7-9,TGTGCCAGCAGCTTCGGGGTCACCGGGGAGCTGTTTTTT,CASSFGVTGELFF
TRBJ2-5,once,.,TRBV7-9,TGTGCCAGCACCTGGGGAGGGGGATCAGAGACCCAGTACTTC,CASTWGGGSETQYF
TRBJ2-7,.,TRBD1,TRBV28,TGTGCCAGCATGATCGACAGGGCCCGCTACGAGCAGTACTTC,CASMIDRARYEQYF
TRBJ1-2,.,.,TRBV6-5,TGTGCCAGCAGTACCTATGGGGCAGGAGCCTATGGCTACACCTTC,CASSTYGAGAYGYTF
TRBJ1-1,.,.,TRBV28,TGTGCCAGCAGTTTGGGGGGGTTCGCTTTCTTT,CASSLGGFAFF
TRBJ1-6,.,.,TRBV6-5,TGTGCCAGCAGTTTGTGGAGGGGCAATTCACCCCTCCACTTT,CASSLWRGNSPLHF
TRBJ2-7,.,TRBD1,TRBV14,TGTGCCAGCAGCCAACCGGGACAGGGAACCTACGAGCAGTACTTC,CASSQPGQGTYEQYF
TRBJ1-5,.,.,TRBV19,TGTGCCAGTTCTACTTCTAACCCGGGGCCCCAGCATTTT,CASSTSNPGPQHF
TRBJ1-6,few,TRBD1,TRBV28,TGTGCCAGCAGTGCCACAGGGGGCGTAGATTCACCCCTCCACTTT,CASSATGGVDSPLHF
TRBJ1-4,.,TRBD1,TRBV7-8,TGTGCCAGCAGCTTAGACAGGGGAAGTAATGAAAAACTATTTTTT,CASSLDRGSNEKLFF
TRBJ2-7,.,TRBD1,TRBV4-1,TGCGCCAGCAGCCAAGTTTGGGGTTCGGGACAGGGGACAAAGCAGTACTTC,CASSQVWGSGQGTKQYF
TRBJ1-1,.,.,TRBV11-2,TGTGCCAGCAGCCCTATACAGGGATCGAACACTGAAGCTTTCTTT,CASSPIQGSNTEAFF
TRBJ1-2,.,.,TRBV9,TGTGCCAGCAGGTCGGCAGGCTATGGCTACACCTTC,CASRSAGYGYTF
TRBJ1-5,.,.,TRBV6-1,TGTGCCAGCAGTGAGGACACCACGAACAATCAGCCCCAGCATTTT,CASSEDTTNNQPQHF
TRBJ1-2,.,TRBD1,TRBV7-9,TGTGCCAGCAGCCGCGGGACAGGGAGGAATGGCTACACCTTC,CASSRGTGRNGYTF
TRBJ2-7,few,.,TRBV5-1,TGCGCCAGCAGCTCGGTAGGGAGCAGCCTAACCTACGAGCAGTACTTC,CASSSVGSSLTYEQYF
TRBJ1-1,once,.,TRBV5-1,TGCGCCAGCAGCCTAAGCCAGACTCCCCGGGCTGAAGCTTTCTTT,CASSLSQTPRAEAFF
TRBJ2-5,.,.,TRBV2,TGTGCCAGCAGTGAGCTCGGAGAGACCCAGTACTTC,CASSELGETQYF
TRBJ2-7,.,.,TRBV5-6,TGTGCCAGCACCGACAGCTACGAGCAGTACTTC,CASTDSYEQYF
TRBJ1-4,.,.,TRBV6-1,TGTGCCAGCAGTGTCGGACAGCCAACTAATGAAAAACTGTTTTTT,CASSVGQPTNEKLFF
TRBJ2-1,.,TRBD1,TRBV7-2,TGTGCCAGCAGCTTAGGGGGACAGGGGAGCTACAATGAGCAGTTCTTC,CASSLGGQGSYNEQFF